These T cell receptor beta chains were read from a single sample in a study of cytomegalovirus exposure and HLA in healthy donors. This table comes from immunoSEQ multiplex PCR, and its TCRdb copy is limited to in-frame clones, with some not included. In the table there are around 130,000 clones, around three quarters of which are singletons. The sequenced sample was PBMCs. Receptors were obtained from a man aged 35 to 55 in good health and CMV-seronegative. Both conserved end residues are trimmed from each CDR3. Fields, in order: D gene, J gene, V gene, CDR3 length, CDR3 protein. A D gene is named only where the DNA matches it firmly.

>TRBD2|TRBJ2-2|TRBV19|13
ASLTSGTNTGELF
>.|TRBJ2-7|TRBV7-8|12
ASSLGGRTYEQY
>TRBD2|TRBJ2-3|TRBV4-3|17
ASSQDGGTSGGGTDTQY
>TRBD2|TRBJ2-4|TRBV4-3|15
ASSQGPGGIAKNIQY
>.|TRBJ1-3|TRBV2|12
ASIAEGSGNTIY
>TRBD1|TRBJ1-6|TRBV27|14
ASSSIGTGGDSPLH
>TRBD2|TRBJ2-3|TRBV12-5|15
ASGLGLAGPPTDTQY
>.|TRBJ2-5|TRBV4-1|10
ASSQLQETQY
>.|TRBJ2-2|TRBV2|14
ASRVRGTLNTGELF
>.|.|TRBV29-1|11
SVVSGEGDEQY
>TRBD1|TRBJ2-5|TRBV11-3|13
ASSLDTGVSETQY
>TRBD2|TRBJ2-7|TRBV4-1|13
ASSQGTSGVRMQY
>.|TRBJ2-6|TRBV9|14
ASSVQGMTGANGLT
>.|TRBJ2-7|TRBV7-6|11
ASSFSGEYEQY
>.|TRBJ2-7|TRBV27|13
ASSFGGATYYEQY
>.|TRBJ2-5|TRBV4-1|14
ASSQDRGTGQETQY
>TRBD2|TRBJ2-4|TRBV4-3|15
ASSQDRLAGTKNSQY
>TRBD2|TRBJ2-3|TRBV28|13
ASSSPAGGGDTQY
>TRBD1|TRBJ2-7|TRBV5-1|16
ASSLAWTLTTGGQEQY
>.|TRBJ1-4|TRBV27|12
ASSFQGYNEKLF
>TRBD1|TRBJ2-7|TRBV5-1|11
ASSLDRGSEQY
>TRBD1|TRBJ2-7|TRBV11-2|13
ASSFGTGGYYEQY
>TRBD2|TRBJ2-1|TRBV7-9|15
ASSSPTYGAGYNEQF
>TRBD2|TRBJ2-1|TRBV6-4|11
ASSAAGGGEQF
>.|TRBJ2-5|TRBV28|11
ASRGQGRGEQY
>.|TRBJ1-4|TRBV5-6|13
ASSLMGLGNEKLF
>TRBD2|TRBJ2-1|TRBV7-6|14
ASSLYEAGLGNEQF
>.|TRBJ2-4|TRBV4-1|14
ASSTGVPLAKNIQY
>TRBD1|TRBJ2-6|TRBV7-6|17
ASSLEEGTALSGANVLT
>TRBD1|TRBJ2-1|TRBV5-1|13
ASSLRQGLYNEQF
>TRBD2|TRBJ2-7|TRBV19|14
ASSGFNLAGNYEQY